A single sample gave rise to the 2 T cell receptor beta chains below, sequenced in a study of blood T cell repertoires in COVID-19. Only in-frame clones appear in the TCRdb table, and some are missing; sequencing was by immunoSEQ multiplex PCR. The table has nearly 45,000 clones, around nine tenths seen once. Sequenced sample: peripheral blood. Every receptor here comes from a man in his forties with COVID-19, enrolled during active disease.

Comments on this clone: The junction departs from germline at one end; a sequencing error may be responsible. V usage is TRBV24-1 and J usage is TRBJ1-5; 9 bases are shared with TRBD1. The CDR3 is 15 amino acids. Germline assignment: CDR1 KGHDR and CDR2 SFDVKD. CDR3 residues: CATSPGTGIFQAQHF. CDR3 coding DNA: TGTGCCACCAGCCCCGGGACAGGGATTTTTCAGGCCCAGCATTTT.

The chain carries TRBV11-2 and TRBJ2-7, with TRBD2 as a possible D gene (6 bases). Trimming removed 4 bases from V and 7 bases from J, with 17 bases in between. The CDR3 covers 14 residues. Germline loops: CDR1 SGHAT, CDR2 FQNNGV. The CDR3 nucleotides read TGTGCCAGCAGCTCAACGCGGGGTATGGGGGAGCAGTACTTC. It yields the protein CASSSTRGMGEQYF.